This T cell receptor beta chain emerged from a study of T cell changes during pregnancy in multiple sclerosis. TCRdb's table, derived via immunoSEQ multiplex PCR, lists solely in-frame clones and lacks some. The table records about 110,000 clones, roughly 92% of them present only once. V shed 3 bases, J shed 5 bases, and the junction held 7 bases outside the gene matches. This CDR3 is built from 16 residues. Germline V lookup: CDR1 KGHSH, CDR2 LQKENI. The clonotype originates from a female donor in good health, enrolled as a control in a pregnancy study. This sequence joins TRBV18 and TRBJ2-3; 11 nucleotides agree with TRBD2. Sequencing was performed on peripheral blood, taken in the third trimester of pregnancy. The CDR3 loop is CASSPQTSGAGDTQYF. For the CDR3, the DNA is TGTGCCAGCTCACCCCAGACTAGCGGGGCGGGAGATACGCAGTATTTT.